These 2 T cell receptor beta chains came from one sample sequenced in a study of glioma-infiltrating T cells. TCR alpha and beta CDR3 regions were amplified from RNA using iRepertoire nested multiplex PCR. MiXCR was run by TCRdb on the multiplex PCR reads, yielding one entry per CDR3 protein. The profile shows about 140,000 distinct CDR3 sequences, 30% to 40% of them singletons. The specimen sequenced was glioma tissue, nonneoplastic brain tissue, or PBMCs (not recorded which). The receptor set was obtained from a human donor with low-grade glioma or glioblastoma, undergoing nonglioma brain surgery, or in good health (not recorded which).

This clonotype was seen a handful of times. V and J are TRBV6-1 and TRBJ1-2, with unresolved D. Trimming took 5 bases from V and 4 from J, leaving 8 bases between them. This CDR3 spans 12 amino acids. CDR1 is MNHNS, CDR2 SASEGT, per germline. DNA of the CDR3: TGTGCCAGCAGTCGCCTGGGCTATGGCTACACCTTC. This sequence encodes CASSRLGYGYTF.

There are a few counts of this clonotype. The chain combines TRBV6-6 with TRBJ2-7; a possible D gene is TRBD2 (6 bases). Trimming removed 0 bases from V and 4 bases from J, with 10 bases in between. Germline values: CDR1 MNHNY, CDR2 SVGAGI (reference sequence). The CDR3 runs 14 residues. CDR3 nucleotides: TGTGCCAGCAGTTACTCGACGGGGAGGTACGAGCAGTACTTC. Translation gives CASSYSTGRYEQYF.